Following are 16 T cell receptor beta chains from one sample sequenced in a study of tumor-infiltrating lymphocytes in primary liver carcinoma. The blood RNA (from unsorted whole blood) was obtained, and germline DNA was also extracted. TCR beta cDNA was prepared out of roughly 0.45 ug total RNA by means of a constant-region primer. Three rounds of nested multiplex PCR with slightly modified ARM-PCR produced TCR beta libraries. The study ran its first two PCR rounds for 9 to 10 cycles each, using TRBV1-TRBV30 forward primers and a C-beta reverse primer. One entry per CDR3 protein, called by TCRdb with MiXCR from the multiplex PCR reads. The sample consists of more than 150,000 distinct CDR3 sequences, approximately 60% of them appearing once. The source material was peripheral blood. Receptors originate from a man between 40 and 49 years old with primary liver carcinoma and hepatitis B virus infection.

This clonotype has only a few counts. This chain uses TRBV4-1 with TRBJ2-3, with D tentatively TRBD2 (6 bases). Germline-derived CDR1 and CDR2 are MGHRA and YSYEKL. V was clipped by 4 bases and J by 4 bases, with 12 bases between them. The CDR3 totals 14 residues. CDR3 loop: CASSLEGVSDTQYF. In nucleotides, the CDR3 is TGCGCCAGCAGCCTGGAGGGTGTGTCAGATACGCAGTATTTT.

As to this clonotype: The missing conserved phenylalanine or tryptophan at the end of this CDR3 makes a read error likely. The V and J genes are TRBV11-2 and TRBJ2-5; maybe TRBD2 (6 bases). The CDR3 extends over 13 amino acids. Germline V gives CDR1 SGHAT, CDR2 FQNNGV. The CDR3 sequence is CVSSPDYAETQYL. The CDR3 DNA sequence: TGTGTCAGCAGCCCGGACTATGCTGAGACCCAGTACCTC.

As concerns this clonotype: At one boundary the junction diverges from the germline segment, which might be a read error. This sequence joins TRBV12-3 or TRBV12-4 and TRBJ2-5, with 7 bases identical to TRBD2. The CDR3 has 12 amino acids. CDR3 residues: CPSQREQETQYF. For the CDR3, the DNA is TGTCCCAGTCAGCGGGAACAAGAGACCCAGTACTTC.

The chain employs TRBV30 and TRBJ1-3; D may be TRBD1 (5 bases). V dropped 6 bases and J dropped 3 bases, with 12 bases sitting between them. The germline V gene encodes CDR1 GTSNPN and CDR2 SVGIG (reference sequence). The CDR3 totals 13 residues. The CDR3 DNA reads TGTGCCTGTTTACCAAGGGGTGGAAACACCATATATTTT. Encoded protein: CACLPRGGNTIYF.

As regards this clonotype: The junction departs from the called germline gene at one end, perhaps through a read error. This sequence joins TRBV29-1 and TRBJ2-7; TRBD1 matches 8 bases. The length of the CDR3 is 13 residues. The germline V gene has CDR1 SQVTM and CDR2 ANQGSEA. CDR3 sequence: CSLESRGLKGQYF. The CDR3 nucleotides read TGCAGCCTTGAAAGCAGGGGGCTTAAAGGGCAGTACTTC.

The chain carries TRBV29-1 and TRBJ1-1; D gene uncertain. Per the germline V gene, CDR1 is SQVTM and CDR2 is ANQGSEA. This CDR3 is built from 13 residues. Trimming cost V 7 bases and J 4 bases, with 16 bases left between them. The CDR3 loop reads CSAAVQEATEAFF. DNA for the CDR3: TGCAGCGCCGCGGTGCAGGAAGCCACTGAAGCTTTCTTT.

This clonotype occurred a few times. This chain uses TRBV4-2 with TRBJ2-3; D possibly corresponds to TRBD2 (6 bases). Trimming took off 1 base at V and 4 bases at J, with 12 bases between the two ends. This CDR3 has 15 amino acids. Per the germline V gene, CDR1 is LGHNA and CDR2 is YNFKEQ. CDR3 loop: CASSQGPGASDTQYF. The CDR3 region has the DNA TGTGCCAGCAGCCAAGGGCCGGGAGCCTCAGATACGCAGTATTTT.

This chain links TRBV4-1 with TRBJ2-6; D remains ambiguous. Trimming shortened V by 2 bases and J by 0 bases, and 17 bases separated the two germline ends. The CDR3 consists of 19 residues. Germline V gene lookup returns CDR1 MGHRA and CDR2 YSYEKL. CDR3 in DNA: TGCGCCAGCAGCCAATCCATAACAGTGGTAGGCTCTGGGGCCAACGTCCTGACTTTC. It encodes CASSQSITVVGSGANVLTF.

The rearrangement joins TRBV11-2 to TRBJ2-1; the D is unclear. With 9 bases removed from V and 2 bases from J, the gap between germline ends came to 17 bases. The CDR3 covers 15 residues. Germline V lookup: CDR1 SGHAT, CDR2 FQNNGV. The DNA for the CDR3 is TGTGCCAGTAGCCCCCTCAGCGTAGCCTACAATGAGCAGTTCTTC. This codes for CASSPLSVAYNEQFF.

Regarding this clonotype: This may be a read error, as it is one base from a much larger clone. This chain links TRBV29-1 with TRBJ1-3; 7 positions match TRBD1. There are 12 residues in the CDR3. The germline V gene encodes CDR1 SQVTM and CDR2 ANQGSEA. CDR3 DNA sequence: TGCAGCGTTGGGGACAGTGGAGACACCATATATTTT. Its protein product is CSVGDSGDTIYF.

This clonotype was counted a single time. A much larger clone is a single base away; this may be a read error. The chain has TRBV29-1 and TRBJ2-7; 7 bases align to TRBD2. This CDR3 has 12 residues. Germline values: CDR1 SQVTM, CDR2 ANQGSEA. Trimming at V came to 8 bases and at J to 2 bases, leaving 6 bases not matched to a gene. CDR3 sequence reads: CSTRTSTYEQYF. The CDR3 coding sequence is TGCAGCACTCGGACTAGTACCTACGAGCAGTACTTC.

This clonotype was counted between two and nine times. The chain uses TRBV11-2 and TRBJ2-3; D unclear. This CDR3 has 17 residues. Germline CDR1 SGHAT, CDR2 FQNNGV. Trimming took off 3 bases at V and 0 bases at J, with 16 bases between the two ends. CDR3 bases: TGTGCCAGCAGCTTCTACCCCACCCTTGTCAGCACAGATACGCAGTATTTT. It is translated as CASSFYPTLVSTDTQYF.

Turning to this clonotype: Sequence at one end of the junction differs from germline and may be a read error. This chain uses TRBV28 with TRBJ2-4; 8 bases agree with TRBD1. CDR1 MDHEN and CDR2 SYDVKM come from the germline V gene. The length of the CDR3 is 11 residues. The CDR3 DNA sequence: TGTGCCAGCAGTGGCCGGGACAGGCCCAACTTC. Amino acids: CASSGRDRPNF. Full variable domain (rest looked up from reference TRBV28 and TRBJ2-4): DVKVTQSSRYLVKRTGEKVFLECVQDMDHENMFWYRQDPGLGLRLIYFSYDVKMKEKGDIPEGYSVSREKKERFSLILESASTNQTSMYLCASSGRDRPNFGAGTRLSVL.

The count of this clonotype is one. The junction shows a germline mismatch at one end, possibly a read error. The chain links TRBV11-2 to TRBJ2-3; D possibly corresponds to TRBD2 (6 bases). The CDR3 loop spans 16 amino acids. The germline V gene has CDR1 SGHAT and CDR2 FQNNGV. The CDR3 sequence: CVSNRLAGGSTDTQYF. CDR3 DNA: TGTGTCAGCAACCGGCTAGCTGGAGGGAGCACAGATACGCAGTATTTT.

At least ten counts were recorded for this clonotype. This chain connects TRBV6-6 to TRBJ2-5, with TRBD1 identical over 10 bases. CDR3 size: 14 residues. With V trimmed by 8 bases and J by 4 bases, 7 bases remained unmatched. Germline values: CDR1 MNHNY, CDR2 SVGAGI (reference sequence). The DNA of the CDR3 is TGTGCCAGCCGTACCGGGACAGGGGTAGAGACCCAGTACTTC. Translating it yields CASRTGTGVETQYF.

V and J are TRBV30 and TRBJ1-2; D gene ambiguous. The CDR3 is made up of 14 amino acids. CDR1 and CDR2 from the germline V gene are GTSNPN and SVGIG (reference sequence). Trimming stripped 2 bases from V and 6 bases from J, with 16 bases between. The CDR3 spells CAWSPRTVRDGYTF. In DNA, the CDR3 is TGTGCCTGGAGTCCTCGGACGGTTCGGGATGGCTACACCTTC.